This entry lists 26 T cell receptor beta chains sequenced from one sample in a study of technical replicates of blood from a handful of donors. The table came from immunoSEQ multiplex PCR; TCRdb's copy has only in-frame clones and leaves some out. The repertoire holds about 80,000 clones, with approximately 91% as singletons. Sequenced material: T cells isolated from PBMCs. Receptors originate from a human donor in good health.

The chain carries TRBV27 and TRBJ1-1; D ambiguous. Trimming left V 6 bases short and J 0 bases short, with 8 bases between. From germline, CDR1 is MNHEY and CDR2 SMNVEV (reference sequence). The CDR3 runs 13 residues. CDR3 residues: CASRRILNTEAFF. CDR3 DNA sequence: TGTGCCAGCAGGAGGATTCTGAACACTGAAGCTTTCTTT.

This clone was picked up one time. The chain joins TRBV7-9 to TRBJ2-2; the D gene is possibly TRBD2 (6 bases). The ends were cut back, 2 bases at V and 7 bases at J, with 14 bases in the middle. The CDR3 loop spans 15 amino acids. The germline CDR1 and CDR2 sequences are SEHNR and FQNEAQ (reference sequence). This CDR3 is CASSLLSGVGGELFF. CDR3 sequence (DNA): TGTGCCAGCAGCTTACTATCGGGAGTCGGCGGGGAGCTGTTTTTT.

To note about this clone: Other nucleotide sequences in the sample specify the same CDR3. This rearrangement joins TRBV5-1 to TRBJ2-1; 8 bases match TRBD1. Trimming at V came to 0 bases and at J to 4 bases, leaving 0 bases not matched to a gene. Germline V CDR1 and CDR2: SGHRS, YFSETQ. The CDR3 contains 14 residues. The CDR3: CASSLGQGYNEQFF. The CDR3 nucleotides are TGCGCCAGCAGCTTGGGACAGGGGTACAATGAGCAGTTCTTC.

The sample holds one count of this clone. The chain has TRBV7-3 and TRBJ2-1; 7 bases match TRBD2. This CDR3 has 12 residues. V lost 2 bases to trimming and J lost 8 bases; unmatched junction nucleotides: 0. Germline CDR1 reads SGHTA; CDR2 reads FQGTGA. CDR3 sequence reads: CASSLGRDEQFF. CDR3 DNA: TGTGCCAGCAGCTTAGGGAGGGATGAGCAGTTCTTC.

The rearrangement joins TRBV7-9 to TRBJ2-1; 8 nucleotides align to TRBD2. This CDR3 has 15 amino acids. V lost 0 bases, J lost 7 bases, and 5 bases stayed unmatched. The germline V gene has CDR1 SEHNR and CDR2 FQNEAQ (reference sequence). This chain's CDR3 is CASSLALAEWNEQFF. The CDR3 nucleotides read TGTGCCAGCAGCTTAGCACTAGCGGAGTGGAATGAGCAGTTCTTC.

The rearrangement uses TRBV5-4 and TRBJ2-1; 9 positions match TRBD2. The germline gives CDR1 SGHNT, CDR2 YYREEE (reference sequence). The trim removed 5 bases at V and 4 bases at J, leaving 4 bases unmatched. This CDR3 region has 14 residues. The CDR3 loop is CASRLAGIYNEQFF. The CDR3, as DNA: TGTGCCAGCAGACTAGCGGGTATATACAATGAGCAGTTCTTC.

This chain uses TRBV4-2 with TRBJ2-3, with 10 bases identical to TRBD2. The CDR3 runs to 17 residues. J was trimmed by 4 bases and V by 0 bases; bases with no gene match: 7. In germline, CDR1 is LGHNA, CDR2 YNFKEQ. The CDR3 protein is CASSQDGASGSSDTQYF. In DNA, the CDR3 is TGTGCCAGCAGCCAAGATGGGGCTAGCGGGAGCTCAGATACGCAGTATTTT.

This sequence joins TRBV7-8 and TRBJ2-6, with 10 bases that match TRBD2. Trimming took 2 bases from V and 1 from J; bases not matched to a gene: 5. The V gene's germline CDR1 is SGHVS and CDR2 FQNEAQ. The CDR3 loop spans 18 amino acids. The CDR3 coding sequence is TGTGCCAGCAGCTTATCCCTAGCGGGAGTATCTGGGGCCAACGTCCTGACTTTC. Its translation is CASSLSLAGVSGANVLTF.

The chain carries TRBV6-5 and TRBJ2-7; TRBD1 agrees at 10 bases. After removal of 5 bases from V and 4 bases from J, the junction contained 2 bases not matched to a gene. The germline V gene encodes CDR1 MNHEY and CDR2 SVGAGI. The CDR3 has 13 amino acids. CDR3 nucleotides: TGTGCCAGCAGTCGGGGACAGGGGTACGAGCAGTACTTC. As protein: CASSRGQGYEQYF.

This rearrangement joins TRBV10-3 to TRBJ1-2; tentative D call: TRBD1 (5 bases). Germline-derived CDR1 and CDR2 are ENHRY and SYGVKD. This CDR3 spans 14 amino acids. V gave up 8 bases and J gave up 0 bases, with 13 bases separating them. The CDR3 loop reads CAISVRDSNYGYTF. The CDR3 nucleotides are TGTGCCATCTCAGTAAGGGACTCTAACTATGGCTACACCTTC.

The CDR3 region is CASSPGLLHGELFF. The CDR3 DNA follows: TGTGCCAGCTCACCGGGGCTCCTTCACGGGGAGCTGTTTTTT. The chain couples TRBV18 to TRBJ2-2, with D possibly TRBD1 on 5 matching bases. Germline V gives CDR1 KGHSH, CDR2 LQKENI. CDR3 length equals 14 residues. V was pared by 3 bases and J by 7 bases, with 12 bases between.

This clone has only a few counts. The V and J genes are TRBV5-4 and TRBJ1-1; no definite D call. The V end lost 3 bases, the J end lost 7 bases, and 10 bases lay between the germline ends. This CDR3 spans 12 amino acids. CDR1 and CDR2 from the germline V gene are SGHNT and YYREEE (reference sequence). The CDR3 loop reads CASSYSGFEAFF. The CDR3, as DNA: TGTGCCAGCAGCTATTCGGGGTTTGAAGCTTTCTTT.

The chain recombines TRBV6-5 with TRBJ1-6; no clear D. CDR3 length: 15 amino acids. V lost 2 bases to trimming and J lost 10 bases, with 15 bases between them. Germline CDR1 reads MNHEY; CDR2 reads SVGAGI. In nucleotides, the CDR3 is TGTGCCAGCAGTTACGAGGGCAGAGAGGGCTCACCCCTCCACTTT. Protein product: CASSYEGREGSPLHF.

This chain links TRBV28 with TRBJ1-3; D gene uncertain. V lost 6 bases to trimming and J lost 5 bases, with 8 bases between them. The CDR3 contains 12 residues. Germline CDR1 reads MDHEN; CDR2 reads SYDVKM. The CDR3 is CASRLARNTIYF. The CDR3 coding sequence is TGTGCCAGCAGGCTGGCCAGAAACACCATATATTTT.

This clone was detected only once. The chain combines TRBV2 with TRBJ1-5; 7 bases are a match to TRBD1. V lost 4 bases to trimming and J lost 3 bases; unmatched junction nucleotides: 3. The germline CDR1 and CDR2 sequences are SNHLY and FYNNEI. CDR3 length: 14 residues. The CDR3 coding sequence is TGTGCCAGCAGTGCTCAGGGGGACAATCAGCCCCAGCATTTT. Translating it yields CASSAQGDNQPQHF.

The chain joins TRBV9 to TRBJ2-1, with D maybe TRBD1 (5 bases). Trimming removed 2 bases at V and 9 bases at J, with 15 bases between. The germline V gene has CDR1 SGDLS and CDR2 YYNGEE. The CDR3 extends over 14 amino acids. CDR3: CASSVRASDFEQFF. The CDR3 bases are TGTGCCAGCAGCGTCAGGGCCTCAGACTTTGAGCAGTTCTTC.

DNA of the CDR3: TGTGCCAGCAGCGGAGACAGATATGAAGCTTTCTTT. Residues: CASSGDRYEAFF. V and J are TRBV7-9 and TRBJ1-1, with a weak D call TRBD1 (5 bases). Germline lookup yields CDR1 SEHNR and CDR2 FQNEAQ (reference sequence). This CDR3 spans 12 amino acids. V was shortened by 5 bases and J by 7 bases, with 11 bases between the two germline ends. Full variable domain (rest looked up from reference TRBV7-9 and TRBJ1-1): DTGVSQNPRHKITKRGQNVTFRCDPISEHNRLYWYRQTLGQGPEFLTYFQNEAQLEKSRLLSDRFSAERPKGSFSTLEIQRTEQGDSAMYLCASSGDRYEAFFGQGTRLTVV.

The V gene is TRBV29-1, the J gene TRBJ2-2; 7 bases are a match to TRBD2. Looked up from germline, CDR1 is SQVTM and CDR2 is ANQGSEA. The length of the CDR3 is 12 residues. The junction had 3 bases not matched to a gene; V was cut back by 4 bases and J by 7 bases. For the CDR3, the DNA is TGCAGCGTTGTTTCGGGGGGCGGGGAGCTGTTTTTT. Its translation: CSVVSGGGELFF.

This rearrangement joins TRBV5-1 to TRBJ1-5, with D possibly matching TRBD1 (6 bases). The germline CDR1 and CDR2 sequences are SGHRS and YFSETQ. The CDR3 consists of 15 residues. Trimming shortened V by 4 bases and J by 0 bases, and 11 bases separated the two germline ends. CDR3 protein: CASSLTGYSNQPQHF. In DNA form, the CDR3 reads TGCGCCAGCAGCCTAACAGGGTATAGCAATCAGCCCCAGCATTTT.

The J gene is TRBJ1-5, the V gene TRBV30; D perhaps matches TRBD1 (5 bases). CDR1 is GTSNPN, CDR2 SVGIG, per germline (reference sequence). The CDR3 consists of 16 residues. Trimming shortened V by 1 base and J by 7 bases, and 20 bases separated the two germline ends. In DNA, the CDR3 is TGTGCCTGGAGTGAAATACGGGGGGGTAGATCGCAGCCCCAGCATTTT. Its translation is CAWSEIRGGRSQPQHF.

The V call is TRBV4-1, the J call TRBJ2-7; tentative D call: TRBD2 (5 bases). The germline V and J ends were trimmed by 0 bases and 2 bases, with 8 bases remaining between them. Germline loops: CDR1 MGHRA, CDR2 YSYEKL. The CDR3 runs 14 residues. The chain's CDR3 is CASSQERATYEQYF. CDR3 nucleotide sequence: TGCGCCAGCAGCCAAGAGCGGGCTACCTACGAGCAGTACTTC.

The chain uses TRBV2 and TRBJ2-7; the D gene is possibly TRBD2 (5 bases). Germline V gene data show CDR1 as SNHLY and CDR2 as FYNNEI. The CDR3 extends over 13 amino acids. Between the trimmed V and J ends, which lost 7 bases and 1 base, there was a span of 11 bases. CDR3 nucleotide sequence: TGTGCCAGCACACTAGTCCCATCCTACGAGCAGTACTTC. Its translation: CASTLVPSYEQYF.

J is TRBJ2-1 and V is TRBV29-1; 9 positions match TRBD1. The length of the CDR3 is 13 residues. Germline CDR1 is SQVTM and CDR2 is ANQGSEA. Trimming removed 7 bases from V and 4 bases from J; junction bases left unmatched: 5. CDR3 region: CSGRQGGYNEQFF. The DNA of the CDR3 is TGCAGCGGCAGACAGGGGGGTTACAATGAGCAGTTCTTC.

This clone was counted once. The CDR3 nucleotides read TGTGCCAGCAGTGAATCGTCGGGGACCGGGGAGCTGTTTTTT. Encoded protein: CASSESSGTGELFF. V is TRBV25-1 and J is TRBJ2-2; D possibly corresponds to TRBD2 (5 bases). The length of the CDR3 is 14 residues. The germline V gene encodes CDR1 MGHDK and CDR2 SYGVNS. The V end was cut by 1 base, the J end by 5 bases, with 8 bases between. Full variable domain (remainder filled in from reference TRBV25-1 and TRBJ2-2): EADIYQTPRYLVIGTGKKITLECSQTMGHDKMYWYQQDPGMELHLIHYSYGVNSTEKGDLSSESTVSRIRTEHFPLTLESARPSHTSQYLCASSESSGTGELFFGEGSRLTVL.

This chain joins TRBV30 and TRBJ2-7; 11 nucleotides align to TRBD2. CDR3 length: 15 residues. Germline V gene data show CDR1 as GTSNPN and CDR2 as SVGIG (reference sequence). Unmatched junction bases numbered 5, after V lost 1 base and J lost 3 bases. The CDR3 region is CAWSGTSGRNYEQYF. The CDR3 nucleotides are TGTGCCTGGAGTGGAACTAGCGGGAGAAACTACGAGCAGTACTTC.

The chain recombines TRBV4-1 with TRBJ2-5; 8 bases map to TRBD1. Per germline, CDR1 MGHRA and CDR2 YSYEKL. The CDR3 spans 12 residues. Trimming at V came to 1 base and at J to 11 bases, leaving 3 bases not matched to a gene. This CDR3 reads CASSQATGVQYF. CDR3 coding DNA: TGCGCCAGCAGCCAAGCGACAGGGGTTCAGTACTTC.